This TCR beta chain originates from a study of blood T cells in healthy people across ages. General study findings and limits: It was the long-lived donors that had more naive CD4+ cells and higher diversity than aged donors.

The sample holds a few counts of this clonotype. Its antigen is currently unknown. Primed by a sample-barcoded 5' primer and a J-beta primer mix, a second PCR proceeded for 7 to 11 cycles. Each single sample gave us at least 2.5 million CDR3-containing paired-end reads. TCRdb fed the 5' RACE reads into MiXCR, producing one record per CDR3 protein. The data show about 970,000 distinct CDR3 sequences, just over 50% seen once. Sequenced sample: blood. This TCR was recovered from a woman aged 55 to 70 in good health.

CDR3 DNA sequence: TGTGCCAGCAGCCCGTCACTAGCGGGAGGGCTCCGGGAGCAGTTCTTC. As protein: CASSPSLAGGLREQFF. J is TRBJ2-1 and V is TRBV28; 13 bases agree with TRBD2. The V gene's germline CDR1 is MDHEN and CDR2 SYDVKM. This CDR3 spans 16 amino acids. V lost 6 bases and J lost 10; bases outside the gene matches: 12. Looking up the rest from reference TRBV28 and TRBJ2-1 gives the full variable domain: DVKVTQSSRYLVKRTGEKVFLECVQDMDHENMFWYRQDPGLGLRLIYFSYDVKMKEKGDIPEGYSVSREKKERFSLILESASTNQTSMYLCASSPSLAGGLREQFFGPGTRLTVL.